The 17 T cell receptor beta chains reported below all come from one sample, sequenced in a study. Via MiXCR, TCRdb re-called the RT-PCR reads, giving one row per CDR3 protein. This sample yields more than 550,000 distinct CDR3 sequences, of which 13% to 15% are seen a single time; roughly 3.9% belongs to the top ten. Input material: memory CD4+ T cells from blood. The receptors derive from a female donor in good health, serving as a healthy control.

V usage is TRBV18 and J usage is TRBJ2-2, with D perhaps TRBD1 (5 bases). V shed 5 bases and J shed 2 bases, with 12 bases lying between them. The germline V gene has CDR1 KGHSH and CDR2 LQKENI. CDR3 length equals 15 residues. The CDR3 loop reads CASSTMTENTGELFF. As DNA, the CDR3 is TGTGCCAGCTCAACCATGACAGAAAACACCGGGGAGCTGTTTTTT.

This clonotype was detected a few times. This rearrangement joins TRBV18 to TRBJ1-2, with a possible D match to TRBD1 (5 bases). Germline lookup yields CDR1 KGHSH and CDR2 LQKENI. This CDR3 region has 15 residues. The V gene lost 3 bases and the J gene lost 4 bases, with 15 bases spanning the gap. The DNA for the CDR3 is TGTGCCAGCTCACCCCAGGGATTGCGGGCCTATGGCTACACCTTC. Translating gives CASSPQGLRAYGYTF.

In this sample, this clonotype turned up many times. The chain is built from TRBV7-6 and TRBJ1-1; unclear D gene. This CDR3 has 13 residues. CDR1 is SGHVS, CDR2 FNYEAQ, per germline. Trimming shortened V by 5 bases and J by 2 bases, and 9 bases separated the two germline ends. The CDR3 nucleotides read TGTGCCAGCAGCCTCGCACTTAACACTGAAGCTTTCTTT. As protein: CASSLALNTEAFF.

This clonotype has more than one count but fewer than ten. A read error may produce the germline difference seen at one junction end. The chain carries TRBV7-7 and TRBJ2-5, with TRBD2 matching over 7 bases. Germline V gene data show CDR1 as SSHAT and CDR2 as FNYEAQ (reference sequence). The CDR3 is made up of 15 amino acids. The CDR3 nucleotides are TGTGCTAGCAGCTTGAATGCGGGAGAGGGAGAGACCCAGTACTTC. Translation: CASSLNAGEGETQYF. Complete variable domain (other parts from reference TRBV7-7 and TRBJ2-5): GAGVSQSPRYKVTKRGQDVTLRCDPISSHATLYWYQQALGQGPEFLTYFNYEAQPDKSGLPSDRFSAERPEGSISTLTIQRTEQRDSAMYRCASSLNAGEGETQYFGPGTRLLVL.

The sample holds a few counts of this clonotype. The chain has TRBV7-9 and TRBJ1-4; 8 bases match TRBD1. Germline V lookup: CDR1 SEHNR, CDR2 FQNEAQ (reference sequence). The CDR3 totals 17 residues. V gave up 5 bases and J gave up 5 bases; unmatched junction bases: 13. The CDR3 loop reads CASSPQSRGRLNEKLFF. Here the CDR3 DNA reads TGTGCCAGCAGCCCGCAGTCCAGGGGGCGGTTGAATGAAAAACTGTTTTTT.

This clonotype has a single count. This chain connects TRBV4-2 to TRBJ2-3; 14 bases align to TRBD2. The CDR3 has 17 residues. V lost 1 base to trimming and J lost 4 bases; unmatched junction nucleotides: 4. Germline-derived CDR1 and CDR2 are LGHNA and YNFKEQ. CDR3 sequence reads: CASSQGLAGGPADTQYF. The CDR3 DNA reads TGTGCCAGCAGCCAAGGACTAGCGGGAGGGCCAGCAGATACGCAGTATTTT.

The J gene is TRBJ2-1, the V gene TRBV7-3, with 9 bases fitting TRBD2. The V gene end was trimmed by 5 bases and the J gene end by 2 bases; junction bases not matched to a gene: 7. The CDR3 has 16 amino acids. Germline CDR1 is SGHTA and CDR2 is FQGTGA. This chain's CDR3 is CASSATLAGTYNEQFF. DNA of the CDR3: TGTGCCAGCAGCGCGACCCTAGCGGGAACCTACAATGAGCAGTTCTTC.

This clonotype was seen only a few times. The V call is TRBV2, the J call TRBJ1-6; the D is unclear. V was cut by 8 bases and J by 7 bases, with 12 bases left in between. CDR3 length: 13 residues. Germline V gene data show CDR1 as SNHLY and CDR2 as FYNNEI. The CDR3 reads CASGQDLNSPLHF. CDR3 DNA sequence: TGTGCCAGCGGTCAGGACCTAAATTCACCCCTCCACTTT.

This chain links TRBV6-2 or TRBV6-3 with TRBJ2-7, with D perhaps TRBD1 or TRBD2 (6 bases each). Trimming took off 5 bases at V and 6 bases at J, with 20 bases between the two ends. CDR1 and CDR2 from the germline V gene are MNHEY and SVGEGT. The CDR3 spans 15 residues. The CDR3 DNA follows: TGTGCCAGCAGTAAAATTGACAAACAGGGACTCGAGCAGTACTTC. Translation gives CASSKIDKQGLEQYF.

This clonotype was found a few times. The rearrangement joins TRBV20-1 to TRBJ1-1, with 7 bases aligning to TRBD1. The CDR3 has 14 amino acids. Trimming at V came to 5 bases and at J to 0 bases, leaving 6 bases not matched to a gene. Germline V gene data show CDR1 as DFQATT and CDR2 as SNEGSKA (reference sequence). The chain's CDR3 is CSAPKGQLNTEAFF. CDR3 DNA sequence: TGCAGTGCTCCGAAGGGACAGCTGAACACTGAAGCTTTCTTT.

The chain has TRBV5-1 and TRBJ1-2, with D tentatively TRBD1 (6 bases). The germline V gene encodes CDR1 SGHRS and CDR2 YFSETQ. The V gene lost 4 bases and the J gene lost 7 bases, with 17 bases spanning the gap. This CDR3 is built from 14 residues. The DNA for the CDR3 is TGCGCCAGCAGCCCCCAAACAGGGTTCGCTGGCTACACCTTC. It yields the protein CASSPQTGFAGYTF.

The table lists this clonotype with a count of one. This chain links TRBV20-1 with TRBJ2-3, with D hard to call. The V end was cut by 3 bases, the J end by 4 bases, with 23 bases between. Germline V CDR1 and CDR2: DFQATT, SNEGSKA (reference sequence). This CDR3 is built from 17 residues. The CDR3 reads CSASLISSPRSPDTQYF. CDR3 DNA sequence: TGCAGTGCTAGCCTAATCAGTAGTCCCCGGTCCCCAGATACGCAGTATTTT.

This clonotype was observed many times. V and J are TRBV13 and TRBJ2-1; maybe TRBD2 (6 bases). V was shortened by 4 bases and J by 0 bases, with 13 bases between the two germline ends. This CDR3 has 16 amino acids. Germline-derived CDR1 and CDR2 are PRHDT and FYEKMQ (reference sequence). This chain's CDR3 is CASSSLGGSSYNEQFF. DNA of the CDR3: TGTGCCAGCAGCTCCCTCGGGGGTAGCTCCTACAATGAGCAGTTCTTC.

The chain couples TRBV7-9 to TRBJ2-5; D is unresolved. This CDR3 has 14 amino acids. Trimming cost V 4 bases and J 4 bases, with 13 bases left between them. The V gene's germline CDR1 is SEHNR and CDR2 FQNEAQ (reference sequence). This chain's CDR3 is CASSWWGRGETQYF. Written as DNA, the CDR3 is TGTGCCAGCAGCTGGTGGGGAAGAGGAGAGACCCAGTACTTC.

The genes are TRBV20-1 and TRBJ1-2, with a possible D match to TRBD1 (5 bases). Germline CDR1 and CDR2: DFQATT and SNEGSKA (reference sequence). Trimming pared 3 bases from V and 0 bases from J, leaving 11 bases between. There are 14 residues in the CDR3. For the CDR3, the DNA is TGCAGTGCTAGGCCGGGACCCCCTAACTATGGCTACACCTTC. Residues: CSARPGPPNYGYTF.

This clonotype was seen repeatedly, ten times or more. This chain connects TRBV4-2 to TRBJ2-1; TRBD2 aligns across 7 bases. Germline V gene lookup returns CDR1 LGHNA and CDR2 YNFKEQ. Trimming at V came to 1 base and at J to 7 bases, leaving 10 bases not matched to a gene. This CDR3 has 16 residues. CDR3 nucleotides: TGTGCCAGCAGCCAAGTAGTCGCGGGAGCTTGGAATGAGCAGTTCTTC. It codes for CASSQVVAGAWNEQFF.

This clonotype was detected only a few times. The V and J genes are TRBV6-1 and TRBJ2-5; the match to TRBD2 covers 7 bases. Per the germline V gene, CDR1 is MNHNS and CDR2 is SASEGT. This CDR3 is built from 16 residues. V dropped 1 base and J dropped 6; count of bases not matched to a gene: 11. CDR3 region: CASSEVAGGGSKTQYF. Here the CDR3 DNA reads TGTGCCAGCAGTGAAGTAGCGGGTGGGGGTTCGAAGACCCAGTACTTC.